The present entry profiles one T cell receptor (beta chain) with its context. The antigen remains unidentified. This sample stems from a study of human T cells and chemical hapten exposure. General study findings and limits: All donors were alopecia patients, so their immunity may differ from that of healthy people. Counts of TCRs above 1 in 1000 frequency stayed unchanged with DPC sensitization.

TCRdb used MiXCR to reprocess the RACE reads, holding one entry per CDR3 protein. The table has approximately 350,000 distinct CDR3 sequences, 6% to 8.5% seen once. As to time point: patch test 1, 2 weeks after DPC sensitization. The treatment: therapeutic diphenylcyclopropenone sensitization with weekly scalp DPC. With V trimmed by 3 bases and J by 9 bases, 10 bases remained unmatched. Germline CDR1 SQVTM, CDR2 ANQGSEA. This CDR3 contains 13 residues. The specimen was whole blood, collected in connection with sensitization to the hapten diphenylcyclopropenone (DPC). This receptor was obtained from a woman younger than 30 with alopecia areata. Some clones in this sample may be carry-over from other donors' samples. The gene calls are TRBV29-1 and TRBJ1-2; 7 bases agree with TRBD1. The CDR3 sequence: CSVDTNTGESYTF. The CDR3 DNA reads TGCAGCGTTGACACTAATACAGGGGAAAGCTACACCTTC.